Reported below is one T cell receptor beta chain. Antigen unknown. These data originate in a study of T cells in Graves' hyperthyroidism and ophthalmopathy. Findings of the study overall: In simple terms, a model built on 13 V-J features told ophthalmopathy apart from stable hyperthyroidism. In the blood, most expanded thyroid clonotypes above 0.001 appeared as well.

RNA transcripts gave rise to amplified TCR beta CDR3 regions. Using the HTBI primer set, a first-round RT-PCR was run on the TCR CDR3. Using its own MiXCR run on the multiplex PCR reads, TCRdb lists one record per CDR3 protein. The repertoire has approximately 430,000 distinct CDR3 sequences, around 16% of them found once; the top ten carry approximately 7.5%. V was clipped by 4 bases and J by 5 bases, with 8 bases between them. This CDR3 comprises 12 residues. CDR1 is SNHLY, CDR2 FYNNEI, per germline. Hyperthyroidism patients were newly diagnosed, had disease duration under 2 months, and were aged 18 to 65 years. Any patient presenting with uncontrolled infection, other autoimmune disease, pregnancy or lactation was left out.

This TCR was sampled from a woman between 18 and 29 years old with Graves' hyperthyroidism. The specimen was blood. The rearrangement uses TRBV2 and TRBJ1-2; no clear D. Here the CDR3 reads CASSVRGYGYTF. CDR3 in DNA: TGTGCCAGCAGTGTACGAGGATATGGCTACACCTTC.